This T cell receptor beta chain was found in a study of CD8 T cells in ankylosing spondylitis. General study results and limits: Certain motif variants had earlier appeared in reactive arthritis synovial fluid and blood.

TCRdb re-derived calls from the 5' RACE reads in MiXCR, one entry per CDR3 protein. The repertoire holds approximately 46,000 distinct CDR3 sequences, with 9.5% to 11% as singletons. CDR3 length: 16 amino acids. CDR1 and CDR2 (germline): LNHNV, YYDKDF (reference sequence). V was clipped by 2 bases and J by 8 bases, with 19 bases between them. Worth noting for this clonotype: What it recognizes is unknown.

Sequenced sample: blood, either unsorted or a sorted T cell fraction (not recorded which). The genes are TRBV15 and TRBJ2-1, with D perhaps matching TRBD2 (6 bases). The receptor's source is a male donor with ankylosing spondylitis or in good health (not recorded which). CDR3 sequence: CATSRYSAGGTDEQFF. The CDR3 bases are TGTGCCACCAGCAGATACTCAGCGGGCGGTACCGATGAGCAGTTCTTC.